This entry features one T cell receptor beta chain sequence. This sample stems from a study of blood T cell repertoires in COVID-19. Study at large: Sites in the United States, Italy and Spain provided acute and convalescent COVID-19 samples. T cells, B-cell-depleted T cells, or PBMCs supplied cDNA or gDNA.

Authors' data handling: Reference gene primer amplification in the assay estimated nucleated cell counts. Data came from immunoSEQ multiplex PCR; TCRdb stores just in-frame clones and leaves some out. V and J calls and clone size are given by that table; D and trimming were obtained from the DNA. The data show 60,000 to 75,000 clones, roughly four fifths seen once. The sequence derives from a woman aged 80 or over with acute or convalescent COVID-19. The sample taken for sequencing was peripheral blood.

As DNA, the CDR3 is TGTGCCAGCAGCTTGGCTTACAGTCGTAATTCTGGAAACACCATATATTTT. This gives the protein CASSLAYSRNSGNTIYF. The chain has TRBV5-8 and TRBJ1-3; no reliable D call. The germline gives CDR1 SGHTS, CDR2 YDEGEE. Trimming stripped 0 bases from V and 1 base from J, with 14 bases between. There are 17 residues in the CDR3.